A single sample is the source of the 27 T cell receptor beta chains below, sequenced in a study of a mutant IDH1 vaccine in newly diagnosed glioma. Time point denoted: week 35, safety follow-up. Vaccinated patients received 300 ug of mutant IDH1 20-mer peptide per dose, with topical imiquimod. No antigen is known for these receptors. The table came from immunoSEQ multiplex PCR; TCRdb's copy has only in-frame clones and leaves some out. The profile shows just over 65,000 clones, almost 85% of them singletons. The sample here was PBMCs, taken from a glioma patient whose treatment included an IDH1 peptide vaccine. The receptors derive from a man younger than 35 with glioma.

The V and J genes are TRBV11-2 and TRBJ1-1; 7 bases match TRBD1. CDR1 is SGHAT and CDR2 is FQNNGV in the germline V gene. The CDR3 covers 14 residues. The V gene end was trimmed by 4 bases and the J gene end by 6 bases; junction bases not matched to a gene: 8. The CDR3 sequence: CASSSDREWAEAFF. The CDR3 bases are TGTGCCAGCAGCTCAGACAGGGAGTGGGCTGAAGCTTTCTTT.

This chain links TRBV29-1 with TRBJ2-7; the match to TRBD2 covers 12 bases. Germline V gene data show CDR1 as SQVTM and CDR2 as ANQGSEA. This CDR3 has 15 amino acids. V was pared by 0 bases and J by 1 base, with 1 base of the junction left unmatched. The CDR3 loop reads CSVEDTSGRSYEQYF. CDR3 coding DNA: TGCAGCGTTGAAGATACTAGCGGGAGGTCCTACGAGCAGTACTTC.

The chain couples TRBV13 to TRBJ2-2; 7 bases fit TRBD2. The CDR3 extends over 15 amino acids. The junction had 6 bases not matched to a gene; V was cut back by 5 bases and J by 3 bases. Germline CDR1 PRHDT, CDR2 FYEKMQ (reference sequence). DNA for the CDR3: TGTGCCAGCAGCCCCTGGGAGGGAGACACCGGGGAGCTGTTTTTT. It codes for CASSPWEGDTGELFF.

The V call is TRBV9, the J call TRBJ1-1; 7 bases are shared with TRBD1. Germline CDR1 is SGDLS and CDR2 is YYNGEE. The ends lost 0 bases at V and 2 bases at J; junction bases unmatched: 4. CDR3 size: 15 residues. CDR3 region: CASSVGGQINTEAFF. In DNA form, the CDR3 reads TGTGCCAGCAGCGTAGGGGGACAGATTAACACTGAAGCTTTCTTT.

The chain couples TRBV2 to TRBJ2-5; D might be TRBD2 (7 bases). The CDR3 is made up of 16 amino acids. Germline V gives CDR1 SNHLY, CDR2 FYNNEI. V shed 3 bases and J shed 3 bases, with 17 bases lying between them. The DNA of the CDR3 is TGTGCCAGCAGTGATTTGAGGGGGGGGGCTAAAGAGACCCAGTACTTC. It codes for CASSDLRGGAKETQYF.

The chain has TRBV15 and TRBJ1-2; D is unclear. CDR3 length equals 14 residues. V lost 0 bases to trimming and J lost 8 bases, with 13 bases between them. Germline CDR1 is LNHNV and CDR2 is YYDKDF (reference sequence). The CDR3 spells CATSRDPLYWGYTF. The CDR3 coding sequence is TGTGCCACCAGCAGAGATCCACTTTACTGGGGCTACACCTTC.

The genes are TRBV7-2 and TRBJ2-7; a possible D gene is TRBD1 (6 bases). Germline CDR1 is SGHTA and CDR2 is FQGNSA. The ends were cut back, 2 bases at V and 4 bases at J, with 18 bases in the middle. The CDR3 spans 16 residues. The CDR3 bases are TGTGCCAGCAGCTTAAAGGACAGCATTATTCAGTACGAGCAGTACTTC. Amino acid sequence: CASSLKDSIIQYEQYF. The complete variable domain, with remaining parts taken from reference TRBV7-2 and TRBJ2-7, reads GAGVSQSPSNKVTEKGKDVELRCDPISGHTALYWYRQSLGQGLEFLIYFQGNSAPDKSGLPSDRFSAERTGGSVSTLTIQRTQQEDSAVYLCASSLKDSIIQYEQYFGPGTRLTVT.

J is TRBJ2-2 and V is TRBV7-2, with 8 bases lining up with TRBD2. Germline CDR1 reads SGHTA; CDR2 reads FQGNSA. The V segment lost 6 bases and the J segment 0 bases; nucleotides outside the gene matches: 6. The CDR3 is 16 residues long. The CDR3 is CASRHSGTANTGELFF. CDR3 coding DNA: TGTGCCAGCAGGCATAGCGGGACCGCGAACACCGGGGAGCTGTTTTTT.

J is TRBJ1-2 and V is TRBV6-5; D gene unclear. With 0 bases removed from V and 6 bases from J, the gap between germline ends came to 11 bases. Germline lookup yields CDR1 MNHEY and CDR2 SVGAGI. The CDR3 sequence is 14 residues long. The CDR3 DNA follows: TGTGCCAGCAGTTACTCCTTGAACGGGGATGGCTACACCTTC. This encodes CASSYSLNGDGYTF.

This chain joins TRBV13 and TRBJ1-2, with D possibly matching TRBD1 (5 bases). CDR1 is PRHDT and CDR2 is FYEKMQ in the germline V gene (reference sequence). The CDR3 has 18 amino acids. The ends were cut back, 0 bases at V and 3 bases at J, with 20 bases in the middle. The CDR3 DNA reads TGTGCCAGCAGCTTAGGCCTAAAGGGACCCCGGATGGACTATGGCTACACCTTC. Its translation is CASSLGLKGPRMDYGYTF.

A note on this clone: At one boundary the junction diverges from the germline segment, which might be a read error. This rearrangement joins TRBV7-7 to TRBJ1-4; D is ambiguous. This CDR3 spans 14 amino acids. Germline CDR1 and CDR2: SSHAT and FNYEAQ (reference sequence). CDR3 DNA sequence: TGTGCTAGCAGCTTAGCCGGGCCGGGGGAAAAACTGTTTTTT. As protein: CASSLAGPGEKLFF.

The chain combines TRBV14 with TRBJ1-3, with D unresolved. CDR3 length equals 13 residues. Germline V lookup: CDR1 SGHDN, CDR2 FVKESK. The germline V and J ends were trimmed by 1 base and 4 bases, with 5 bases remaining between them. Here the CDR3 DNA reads TGTGCCAGCAGCCAAGTAGGCGGAAACACCATATATTTT. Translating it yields CASSQVGGNTIYF.

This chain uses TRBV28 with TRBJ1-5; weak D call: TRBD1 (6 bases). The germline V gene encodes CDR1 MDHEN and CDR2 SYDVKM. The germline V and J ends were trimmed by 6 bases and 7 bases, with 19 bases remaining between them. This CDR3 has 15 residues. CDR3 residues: CASSLIGGAGQPQHF. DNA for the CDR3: TGTGCCAGCAGCCTAATTGGGGGCGCAGGGCAGCCCCAGCATTTT.

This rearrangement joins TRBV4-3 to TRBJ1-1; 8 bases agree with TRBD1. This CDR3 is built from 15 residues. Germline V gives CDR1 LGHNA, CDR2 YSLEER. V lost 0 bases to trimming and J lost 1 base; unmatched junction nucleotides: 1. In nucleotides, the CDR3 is TGCGCCAGCAGCCAAGATCAGGGGGCGAACACTGAAGCTTTCTTT. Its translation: CASSQDQGANTEAFF.

The DNA of the CDR3 is TGTGCCAGCAGCGTAGCCCCTCAGGGGTTAGAGACCCAGTACTTC. Protein sequence: CASSVAPQGLETQYF. J is TRBJ2-5 and V is TRBV9; maybe TRBD1 (6 bases). This CDR3 has 15 amino acids. V was clipped by 0 bases and J by 4 bases, with 13 bases between them. Germline V gene sequence: CDR1 SGDLS, CDR2 YYNGEE.

This chain's CDR3 is CATRQGVQHGYTF. The CDR3 DNA reads TGTGCCACCCGACAGGGGGTACAGCATGGCTACACCTTC. The chain combines TRBV6-5 with TRBJ1-2; 9 nucleotides match TRBD1. CDR1 is MNHEY and CDR2 is SVGAGI in the germline V gene. This CDR3 is built from 13 residues. With V trimmed by 10 bases and J by 6 bases, 9 bases remained unmatched.

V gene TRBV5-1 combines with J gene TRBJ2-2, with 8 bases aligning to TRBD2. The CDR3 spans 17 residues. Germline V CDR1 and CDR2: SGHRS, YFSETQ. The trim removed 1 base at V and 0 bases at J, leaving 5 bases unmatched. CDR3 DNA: TGCGCCAGCAGCTTGTCTAGCGGGTCCTCGAACACCGGGGAGCTGTTTTTT. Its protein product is CASSLSSGSSNTGELFF.

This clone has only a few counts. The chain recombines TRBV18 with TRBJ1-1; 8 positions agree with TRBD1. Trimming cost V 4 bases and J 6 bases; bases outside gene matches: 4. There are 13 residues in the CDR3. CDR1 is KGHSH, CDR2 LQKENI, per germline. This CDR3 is CASSHRTGPEAFF. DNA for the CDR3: TGTGCCAGCTCACATCGGACAGGGCCTGAAGCTTTCTTT.

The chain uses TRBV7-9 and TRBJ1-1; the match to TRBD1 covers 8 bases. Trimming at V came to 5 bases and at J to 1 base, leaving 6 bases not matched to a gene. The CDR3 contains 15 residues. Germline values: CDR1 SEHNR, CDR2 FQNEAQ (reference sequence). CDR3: CASSLTGQGNTEAFF. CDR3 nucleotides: TGTGCCAGCAGCCTTACCGGACAGGGGAACACTGAAGCTTTCTTT. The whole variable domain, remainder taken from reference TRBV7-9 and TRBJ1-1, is DTGVSQNPRHKITKRGQNVTFRCDPISEHNRLYWYRQTLGQGPEFLTYFQNEAQLEKSRLLSDRFSAERPKGSFSTLEIQRTEQGDSAMYLCASSLTGQGNTEAFFGQGTRLTVV.

CDR3 DNA sequence: TGTGCCAGCAGCCCGAGGGACTTCCGCTCGGGCTCCTACAATGAGCAGTTCTTC. Protein product: CASSPRDFRSGSYNEQFF. The rearrangement joins TRBV7-2 to TRBJ2-1; D is possibly TRBD2 (6 bases). This CDR3 comprises 18 residues. Germline CDR1 and CDR2: SGHTA and FQGNSA. V lost 5 bases and J lost 0, with 20 bases in between. Full variable domain (remainder filled in from reference TRBV7-2 and TRBJ2-1): GAGVSQSPSNKVTEKGKDVELRCDPISGHTALYWYRQSLGQGLEFLIYFQGNSAPDKSGLPSDRFSAERTGGSVSTLTIQRTQQEDSAVYLCASSPRDFRSGSYNEQFFGPGTRLTVL.

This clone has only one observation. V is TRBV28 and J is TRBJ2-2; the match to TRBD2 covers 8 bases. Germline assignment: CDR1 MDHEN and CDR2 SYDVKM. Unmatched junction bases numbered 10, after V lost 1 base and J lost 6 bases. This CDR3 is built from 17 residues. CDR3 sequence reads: CASSLFLSGSRAGELFF. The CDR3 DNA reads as TGTGCCAGCAGTTTATTCTTAAGCGGGAGTCGTGCCGGGGAGCTGTTTTTT.

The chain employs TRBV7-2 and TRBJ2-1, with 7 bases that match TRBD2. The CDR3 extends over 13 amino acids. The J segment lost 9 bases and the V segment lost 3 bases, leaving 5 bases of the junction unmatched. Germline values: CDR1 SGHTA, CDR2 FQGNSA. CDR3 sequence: CASSFSSGIEQFF. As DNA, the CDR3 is TGTGCCAGCAGCTTCTCTAGCGGTATTGAGCAGTTCTTC. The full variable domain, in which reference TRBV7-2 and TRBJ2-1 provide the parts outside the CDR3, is GAGVSQSPSNKVTEKGKDVELRCDPISGHTALYWYRQSLGQGLEFLIYFQGNSAPDKSGLPSDRFSAERTGGSVSTLTIQRTQQEDSAVYLCASSFSSGIEQFFGPGTRLTVL.

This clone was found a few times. This CDR3 reads CASSLGQGGHGYTF. DNA for the CDR3: TGTGCCAGCAGCTTGGGGCAGGGTGGCCATGGCTACACCTTC. V and J are TRBV7-8 and TRBJ1-2; possible D gene TRBD1, 5 bases. The CDR3 loop spans 14 amino acids. V shed 3 bases and J shed 6 bases, with 14 bases lying between them. Germline V gives CDR1 SGHVS, CDR2 FQNEAQ.

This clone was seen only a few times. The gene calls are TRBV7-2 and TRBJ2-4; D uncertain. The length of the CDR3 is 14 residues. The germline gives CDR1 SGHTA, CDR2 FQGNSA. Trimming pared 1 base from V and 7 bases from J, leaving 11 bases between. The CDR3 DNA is TGTGCCAGCAGCTTAGACTACATTGGGAACATTCAGTACTTC. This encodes CASSLDYIGNIQYF. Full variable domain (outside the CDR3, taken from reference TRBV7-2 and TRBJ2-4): GAGVSQSPSNKVTEKGKDVELRCDPISGHTALYWYRQSLGQGLEFLIYFQGNSAPDKSGLPSDRFSAERTGGSVSTLTIQRTQQEDSAVYLCASSLDYIGNIQYFGAGTRLSVL.

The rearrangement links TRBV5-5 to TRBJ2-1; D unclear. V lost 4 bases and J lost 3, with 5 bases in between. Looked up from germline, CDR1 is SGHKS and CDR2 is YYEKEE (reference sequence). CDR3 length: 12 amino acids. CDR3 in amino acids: CASSADYNEQFF. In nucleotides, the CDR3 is TGTGCCAGCAGCGCGGACTACAATGAGCAGTTCTTC. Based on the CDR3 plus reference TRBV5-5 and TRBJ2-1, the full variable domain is DAGVTQSPTHLIKTRGQQVTLRCSPISGHKSVSWYQQVLGQGPQFIFQYYEKEERGRGNFPDRFSARQFPNYSSELNVNALLLGDSALYLCASSADYNEQFFGPGTRLTVL.

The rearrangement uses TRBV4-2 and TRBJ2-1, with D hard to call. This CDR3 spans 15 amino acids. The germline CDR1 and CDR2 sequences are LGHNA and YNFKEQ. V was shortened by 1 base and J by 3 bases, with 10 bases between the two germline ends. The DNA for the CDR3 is TGTGCCAGCAGCCAAGCATTACAGAGCTACAATGAGCAGTTCTTC. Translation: CASSQALQSYNEQFF.

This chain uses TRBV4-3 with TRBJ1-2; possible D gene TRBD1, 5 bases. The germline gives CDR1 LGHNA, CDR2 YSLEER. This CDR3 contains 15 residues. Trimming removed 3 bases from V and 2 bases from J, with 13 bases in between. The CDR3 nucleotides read TGCGCCAGCAGCCAGGAAATTCAGGGAAACTATGGCTACACCTTC. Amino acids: CASSQEIQGNYGYTF.